This T cell receptor (beta chain) is drawn from a study of monozygotic twins with inflammatory bowel disease. The V gene's germline CDR1 is SGDLS and CDR2 YYNGEE. This CDR3 is 16 amino acids long. After re-calling the 5' RACE reads, TCRdb lists one entry per CDR3 protein, DNA absent. The sample includes approximately 160,000 distinct CDR3 sequences. The sequence came from a human donor with ulcerative colitis or Crohn's disease, or a healthy co-twin of an affected twin (not recorded which). The chain recombines TRBV9 with TRBJ2-5; TCRdb indicates TRBD2, and absent DNA this call remains unverified. Sequencing was done on a sample of blood. The CDR3 sequence is CASSVEMGGREETQYF.